A single sample is the source of the 3 T cell receptor beta chains below, sequenced in a study of CD8+CD57+ T cells in acquired aplastic anemia. CDR3 and TCR beta VDJ profiling relied on a genomic DNA template. TCRdb itself ran the reads through MiXCR, one entry per CDR3 protein. In the table there are some 220,000 distinct CDR3 sequences, roughly 33% of which are singletons. The sequenced sample consisted of sorted CD4+, CD8+, or CD8+CD57+ T cells (not recorded which) from PBMCs. The receptors originated from a human donor in good health, serving as a control.

This clonotype was observed a few times. V usage is TRBV5-1 and J usage is TRBJ2-7; D gene uncertain. The germline V and J ends were trimmed by 0 bases and 4 bases, with 11 bases remaining between them. Germline CDR1 and CDR2: SGHRS and YFSETQ. The CDR3 is 14 residues long. CDR3 sequence: CASSLGTPFYEQYF. As DNA, the CDR3 is TGCGCCAGCAGCTTGGGGACCCCTTTTTACGAGCAGTACTTC.

In this sample, this clonotype turned up many times. The genes are TRBV9 and TRBJ1-5; possible D gene TRBD1, 5 bases. Looked up from germline, CDR1 is SGDLS and CDR2 is YYNGEE. The CDR3 length is 15 residues. V was pared by 3 bases and J by 1 base, with 11 bases between. The CDR3 reads CASSGGPGSNQPQHF. The CDR3 region has the DNA TGTGCCAGCAGCGGGGGACCAGGGAGCAATCAGCCCCAGCATTTT.

J is TRBJ2-1 and V is TRBV14; 10 nucleotides line up with TRBD2. J was trimmed by 4 bases and V by 5 bases; bases with no gene match: 11. Germline CDR1 SGHDN, CDR2 FVKESK. CDR3 length: 17 amino acids. CDR3 in DNA: TGTGCCAGCAGCTACCACAGCGGGAGGGCCCATTACAATGAGCAGTTCTTC. Amino acids: CASSYHSGRAHYNEQFF. Together with reference TRBV14 and TRBJ2-1, the CDR3 gives the full variable domain: EAGVTQFPSHSVIEKGQTVTLRCDPISGHDNLYWYRRVMGKEIKFLLHFVKESKQDESGMPNNRFLAERTGGTYSTLKVQPAELEDSGVYFCASSYHSGRAHYNEQFFGPGTRLTVL.